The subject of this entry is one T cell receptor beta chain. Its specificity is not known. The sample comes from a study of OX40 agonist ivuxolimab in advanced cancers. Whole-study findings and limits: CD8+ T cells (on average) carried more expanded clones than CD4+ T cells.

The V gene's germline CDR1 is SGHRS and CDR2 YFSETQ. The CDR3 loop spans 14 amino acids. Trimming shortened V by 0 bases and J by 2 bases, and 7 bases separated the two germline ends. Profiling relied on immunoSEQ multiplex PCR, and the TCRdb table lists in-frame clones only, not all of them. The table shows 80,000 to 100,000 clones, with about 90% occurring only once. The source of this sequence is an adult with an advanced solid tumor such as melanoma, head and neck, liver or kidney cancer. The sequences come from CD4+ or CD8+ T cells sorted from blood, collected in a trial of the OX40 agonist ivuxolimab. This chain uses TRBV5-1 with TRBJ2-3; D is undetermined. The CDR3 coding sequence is TGCGCCAGCAGCTTGGGACAATCCACAGATACGCAGTATTTT. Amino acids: CASSLGQSTDTQYF.